The 4 T cell receptor beta chains below all came from one sample that was sequenced in a study of Tregs in tolerant kidney transplant recipients. No cognate antigen is known for these TCRs. The repertoire was sequenced with immunoSEQ multiplex PCR; TCRdb's copy has only in-frame clones and lacks some. Here the sample spans around 11,000 clones, roughly 89% being singletons. This sample comprised Tregs from blood cultured with allogeneic cells, obtained before the transplant. These receptors were collected from a human patient who received a combined kidney and bone marrow transplant.

The CDR3 loop is CASRSPQFIHSLAGGEVGELFF. CDR3 bases: TGTGCAAGTCGCTCCCCCCAATTCATACATTCGCTAGCGGGAGGTGAGGTCGGGGAGCTGTTTTTT. The gene calls are TRBV12-2 and TRBJ2-2; no DNA check was done on the table's D call, TRBD2. TRBV12-2 is marked as a pseudogene. The CDR3 extends over 22 amino acids.

The rearrangement uses TRBV10-3 and TRBJ1-2, with D tentatively TRBD1 (5 bases). Germline V CDR1 and CDR2: ENHRY, SYGVKD. The ends were cut back, 6 bases at V and 4 bases at J, with 15 bases in the middle. This CDR3 contains 14 residues. For the CDR3, the DNA is TGTGCCATCAGAGGGACGGACCTCTCCTATGGCTACACCTTC. It yields the protein CAIRGTDLSYGYTF.

The rearrangement uses TRBV4-3 and TRBJ1-6, with a possible D match to TRBD1 (5 bases). CDR1 LGHNA and CDR2 YSLEER come from the germline V gene. Trimming took 1 base from V and 11 from J, leaving 12 bases between them. The CDR3 is 14 residues long. The CDR3 nucleotides are TGCGCCAGCAGCCAAGTGGGAACAGGCACACCCCTCCACTTT. It encodes CASSQVGTGTPLHF.

J is TRBJ1-3 and V is TRBV7-2; D unresolved. Germline V lookup: CDR1 SGHTA, CDR2 FQGNSA. V gave up 1 base and J gave up 4 bases, with 11 bases separating them. The CDR3 is made up of 15 amino acids. The CDR3 spells CASSLVWVAGNTIYF. The CDR3, as DNA: TGTGCCAGCAGCTTAGTCTGGGTGGCAGGAAACACCATATATTTT.